This T cell receptor beta chain was profiled in a study of blood T cell repertoires in COVID-19. This clone was picked up a small number of times. The germline V gene encodes CDR1 MNHEY and CDR2 SMNVEV (reference sequence). V gave up 3 bases and J gave up 2 bases, with 22 bases separating them. CDR3 size: 18 residues. Measured with immunoSEQ multiplex PCR; TCRdb has only the in-frame clones, and not every one. Here the sample spans 140,000 to 150,000 clones, about four fifths being singletons. The sequenced sample was peripheral blood. The rearrangement joins TRBV27 to TRBJ2-5; perhaps TRBD2 as D (6 bases). The receptor's source is a human donor in a cohort sampled during active COVID-19. DNA for the CDR3: TGTGCCAGCAGTTTGAGGGGAATAGCGGTAAGCGGGCAAGAGACCCAGTACTTC. Translated: CASSLRGIAVSGQETQYF.